Shown below are 16 T cell receptor beta chains from a single sample sequenced in a study of T cell clonality in common variable immunodeficiency. Their antigens are not known. General study results and limits: In common variable immunodeficiency, TCR beta chains reportedly carried fewer deletions and N-nucleotide insertions.

TCRdb keeps only in-frame clones here, not all; method: immunoSEQ multiplex PCR. The table lists 28,000 or so clones, with no singletons. The sample consisted of peripheral blood mononuclear cells. The receptor source for this set is a human donor with common variable immunodeficiency.

This clone has only a few counts. With the read ending 3 residues before the CDR3 end, the germline J gene is used to fill in that end. The rearrangement uses TRBV2 and TRBJ1-2; 7 nucleotides line up with TRBD1. The V gene's germline CDR1 is SNHLY and CDR2 FYNNEI. Losses at the gene ends were 6 bases for V and 5 bases for J; bases not matched to a gene: 6. The CDR3 totals 13 residues. CDR3 residues: CASSRDSIYGYTF. CDR3 DNA, as far as it was read: TGTGCCAGCAGCCGGGACAGCATTTATGGC.

At least ten counts were recorded for this clone. The CDR3 end is not reached by the read, which stops 3 residues before it; the germline J gene fills it in. This rearrangement joins TRBV5-1 to TRBJ2-3, with D possibly being TRBD2 (5 bases). Deletions cut 4 bases from V and 0 bases from J, with 12 bases between. CDR3 length equals 15 residues. Germline assignment: CDR1 SGHRS and CDR2 YFSETQ. CDR3 DNA, as far as it was read: TGCGCCAGCAGCATGACTACCCAAAGCACAGATACG. Its translation is CASSMTTQSTDT. Given in full, the CDR3 is CASSMTTQSTDTQYF. The variable domain in full, completed from reference TRBV5-1 and TRBJ2-3, reads KAGVTQTPRYLIKTRGQQVTLSCSPISGHRSVSWYQQTPGQGLQFLFEYFSETQRNKGNFPGRFSGRQFSNSRSEMNVSTLELGDSALYLCASSMTTQSTDTQYFGPGTRLTVL.

Ten or more counts support this clone. The read comes to an end 3 residues before the CDR3 does, leaving the germline J gene to fill in the end. The rearrangement uses TRBV30 and TRBJ1-1; unclear D gene. Deletions cut 5 bases from V and 4 bases from J, with 11 bases between. The CDR3 contains 12 residues. CDR1 is GTSNPN, CDR2 SVGIG, per germline (reference sequence). CDR3 amino acids: CAWLESSTEAFF. The sequenced part of the CDR3 DNA is TGTGCCTGGTTGGAGTCTAGCACTGAA.

This clone was recorded at least ten times. CDR3 protein: CASSQGTDPSYEQYF. The DNA read from the CDR3 is TGTGCCAGCTCCCAGGGGACGGACCCTTCCTACGAG. The chain recombines TRBV18 with TRBJ2-7; maybe TRBD1 (6 bases). The read comes to an end 3 residues before the CDR3 does, leaving the germline J gene to fill in the end. Trimming shortened V by 6 bases and J by 1 base, and 16 bases separated the two germline ends. Per the germline V gene, CDR1 is KGHSH and CDR2 is LQKENI. This CDR3 region has 15 residues.

CDR3 loop: CAWSQGYSGNTIYF. Partial CDR3 DNA: TGTGCCTGGAGTCAGGGATACTCTGGAAACACC. The J gene is TRBJ1-3, the V gene TRBV30; TRBD1 is a possible D gene (5 bases). The CDR3 is cut off 3 residues early in the read; its end comes from the germline J gene. In germline, CDR1 is GTSNPN, CDR2 SVGIG (reference sequence). V lost 2 bases and J lost 0, with 8 bases in between. This CDR3 is built from 14 residues.

This clone was counted at least ten times. The read halts 3 residues ahead of the CDR3 end, with the missing end drawn from the germline J gene. The chain has TRBV20-1 and TRBJ2-3; 9 bases map to TRBD2. After removal of 2 bases from V and 0 bases from J, the junction contained 9 bases not matched to a gene. The CDR3 covers 17 residues. Germline CDR1 and CDR2: DFQATT and SNEGSKA (reference sequence). CDR3 DNA (partial): TGCAGTGCTAGATCACTAGCGGGTGCCGCTAGCACAGATACG. Amino acid sequence: CSARSLAGAASTDT. The entire CDR3 is CSARSLAGAASTDTQYF.

This clone was recorded many times. The CDR3 end falls 3 residues outside the read, so it is completed with the germline J gene. The chain uses TRBV30 and TRBJ1-4, with a possible D match to TRBD1 (5 bases). V was trimmed by 0 bases and J by 0 bases, leaving 14 bases between them. Germline CDR1 and CDR2: GTSNPN and SVGIG (reference sequence). The CDR3 has 17 residues. The covered CDR3 bases are TGTGCCTGGAGTGTAGCGGGGCAGGGTGCAACTAATGAAAAA. It specifies CAWSVAGQGATNEK. The CDR3 as a whole reads CAWSVAGQGATNEKLFF.

This clone was observed at least ten times. The sequence runs out 3 residues before the end of the CDR3; the remainder is reconstructed from the germline J gene. The genes are TRBV30 and TRBJ1-5; D perhaps matches TRBD1 (6 bases). The V end lost 3 bases, the J end lost 7 bases, and 13 bases lay between the germline ends. Germline V gene data show CDR1 as GTSNPN and CDR2 as SVGIG (reference sequence). The CDR3 is 13 residues long. Here the CDR3 reads CAWRGAGAQPQHF. CDR3 DNA (partial): TGTGCCTGGAGGGGGGCAGGGGCCCAGCCC.

This clone was seen only a few times. With the read ending 3 residues before the CDR3 end, the germline J gene is used to fill in that end. This chain joins TRBV7-7 and TRBJ1-2; possibly TRBD1 for D (6 bases). This CDR3 is 15 amino acids long. Germline V gene lookup returns CDR1 SSHAT and CDR2 FNYEAQ (reference sequence). Trimming left V 6 bases short and J 4 bases short, with 18 bases between. Incomplete CDR3 DNA: TGTGCCAGCAGACCCCACAGGGATAGGAGCTATGGC. This encodes CASRPHRDRSYG. The whole CDR3 sequence is CASRPHRDRSYGYTF.

This clone was recorded many times. The read comes to an end 3 residues before the CDR3 does, leaving the germline J gene to fill in the end. The chain is built from TRBV7-6 and TRBJ2-5; weak D call: TRBD2 (5 bases). The CDR3 has 15 amino acids. Germline CDR1 SGHVS, CDR2 FNYEAQ. The V gene lost 0 bases and the J gene lost 5 bases, with 13 bases spanning the gap. The DNA read from the CDR3 is TGTGCCAGCAGCTTAGCTGGGTCAGGCGGGGAGACC. Residues: CASSLAGSGGET. The full CDR3 protein is CASSLAGSGGETQYF.

Many counts were recorded for this clone. The read terminates 3 residues before the CDR3 end, so the remaining end is supplied by the germline J gene. V gene TRBV13 combines with J gene TRBJ2-3; D call uncertain. Germline V gene lookup returns CDR1 PRHDT and CDR2 FYEKMQ (reference sequence). The V end lost 1 base, the J end lost 5 bases, and 7 bases lay between the germline ends. The CDR3 runs 13 residues. The CDR3 DNA, read in part, is TGTGCCAGCAGCTTAGTCTCGGGAGATACG. This translates into CASSLVSGDT. The whole CDR3 sequence is CASSLVSGDTQYF.

This clone came up many times. The read comes to an end 3 residues before the CDR3 does, leaving the germline J gene to fill in the end. The rearrangement joins TRBV14 to TRBJ1-2; weak D call: TRBD1 (6 bases). V was pared by 1 base and J by 7 bases, with 16 bases between. Looked up from germline, CDR1 is SGHDN and CDR2 is FVKESK. The CDR3 extends over 15 amino acids. The part of the CDR3 DNA that was read is TGTGCCAGCAGCCAAGTCCCTACAGGGATATCTGGC. The encoded protein is CASSQVPTGISG. The whole CDR3 sequence is CASSQVPTGISGYTF.

This clone was counted only a few times. The read ends 3 residues before the CDR3 terminus; that terminus is restored from the germline J gene. The chain joins TRBV7-8 to TRBJ2-1, with 7 bases lining up with TRBD1. V lost 1 base to trimming and J lost 2 bases; unmatched junction nucleotides: 5. Germline V gives CDR1 SGHVS, CDR2 FQNEAQ. The CDR3 is 16 amino acids. The part of the CDR3 DNA that was read is TGTGCCAGCAGCTTAGAAAGGGGGCGGACCTACAATGAG. It yields the protein CASSLERGRTYNE. In full, the CDR3 reads CASSLERGRTYNEQFF.

This clone was detected ten times or more. The CDR3 end is not reached by the read, which stops 3 residues before it; the germline J gene fills it in. The chain joins TRBV19 to TRBJ1-1; perhaps TRBD1 as D (5 bases). Germline assignment: CDR1 LNHDA and CDR2 SQIVND (reference sequence). V was trimmed by 3 bases and J by 3 bases, leaving 11 bases between them. The CDR3 has 14 residues. CDR3 region: CASSMAGPDTEAFF. The covered CDR3 bases are TGTGCCAGTAGTATGGCAGGGCCTGACACTGAA.

There are many counts of this clone. Germline and junction disagree at one end, which may indicate a read error. Read coverage stops 3 residues before the CDR3 terminus; the germline J gene supplies the remainder. V usage is TRBV4-2 and J usage is TRBJ1-4, with a possible D match to TRBD1 (5 bases). Germline CDR1 and CDR2: LGHNA and YNFKEQ. This CDR3 has 15 residues. The CDR3 bases that were read are TGCGCCAGCAGCCAAGATCGAGGGGAGGGGGAAAAA. Its translation is CASSQDRGEGEK. The full CDR3 protein is CASSQDRGEGEKLFF.

This clone has ten or more counts. The read ends 3 residues early relative to the CDR3; the germline J gene fills the gap. The chain recombines TRBV29-1 with TRBJ2-3; 12 bases are shared with TRBD2. CDR1 is SQVTM and CDR2 is ANQGSEA in the germline V gene. This CDR3 has 16 amino acids. V was pared by 1 base and J by 0 bases, with 2 bases of the junction left unmatched. The sequenced part of the CDR3 DNA is TGCAGCGTTGAAGGTCTAGCGGGGGGGAGCACAGATACG. Protein sequence: CSVEGLAGGSTDT. The full-length CDR3 reads as CSVEGLAGGSTDTQYF.